Listed below are T cell receptor beta chains from one sample, sequenced in a study of shared clonotypes between healthy human individuals. The table came from immunoSEQ multiplex PCR; TCRdb's copy has only in-frame clones and leaves some out. The sample carries some 2 million clones, less than 95% recorded once. The specimen sequenced was naive CD8+ T cells sorted from blood. These receptors all come from a man younger than 35 in good health. The CDR3 runs from the conserved cysteine through the conserved F or W. The D gene is left open where the match is weak. Clone size is stated in some rows and not others, as once, few, many or a class when expanded.

clone size,J gene,D gene,V gene,CDR3 protein,CDR3 DNA
-,TRBJ2-7,TRBD2,TRBV6-1,CASSLAGGYYEQYF,TGTGCCAGCAGTCTAGCGGGGGGTTACTACGAGCAGTACTTC
-,TRBJ2-7,-,TRBV4-1,CASSQEFATAVSYEQYF,TGCGCCAGCAGCCAAGAATTCGCGACCGCCGTCTCCTACGAGCAGTACTTC
-,TRBJ1-5,-,TRBV30,CAWSVSGGQPQHF,TGTGCCTGGAGTGTATCCGGGGGGCAGCCCCAGCATTTT
-,TRBJ2-7,TRBD2,TRBV7-8,CASETTGGYEQYF,TGTGCCAGCGAGACTACGGGAGGCTACGAGCAGTACTTC
-,TRBJ2-5,TRBD1,TRBV4-1,CASSQKDRQYQETQYF,TGCGCCAGCAGCCAGAAGGACAGGCAGTACCAAGAGACCCAGTACTTC
-,TRBJ2-1,-,TRBV6-5,CASSSPAEDANEQFF,TGTGCCAGCAGTTCCCCCGCGGAGGATGCAAATGAGCAGTTCTTC
-,TRBJ1-1,-,TRBV6-5,CASSPGGNLEAFF,TGTGCCAGCAGCCCGGGAGGTAATTTAGAAGCTTTCTTT
-,TRBJ2-3,TRBD2,TRBV4-1,CASSQERTSDRYF,TGCGCCAGCAGCCAAGAGAGGACTAGCGATCGGTATTTT
-,TRBJ2-5,-,TRBV13,CASNSRVLSQETQYF,TGTGCCAGCAACTCCAGGGTATTGAGTCAAGAGACCCAGTACTTC
-,TRBJ1-1,-,TRBV27,CASGFGSPEAFF,TGTGCCAGCGGCTTCGGGAGTCCTGAAGCTTTCTTT
-,TRBJ2-7,TRBD2,TRBV7-9,CASSALAGAYEQYF,TGTGCCAGCAGCGCACTAGCGGGGGCCTACGAGCAGTACTTC
-,TRBJ2-5,TRBD1,TRBV27,CASSEQGAWEETQYF,TGTGCCAGCAGTGAACAGGGGGCTTGGGAGGAGACCCAGTACTTC
-,TRBJ2-7,-,TRBV6-5,CASSPMGREQYF,TGTGCCAGCAGCCCAATGGGCCGCGAGCAGTACTTC
-,TRBJ2-7,TRBD2,TRBV9,CASSETPSGGSPYEQYF,TGTGCCAGCAGCGAAACCCCTAGCGGGGGGTCCCCCTACGAGCAGTACTTC
-,TRBJ1-2,-,TRBV7-6,CASSLTPPDAGWGGGYTF,TGTGCCAGCAGCTTAACTCCCCCGGACGCCGGATGGGGGGGTGGCTACACCTTC
-,TRBJ2-1,-,TRBV7-6,CASSLGAQTYNEQFF,TGTGCCAGCAGCTTAGGGGCGCAAACCTACAATGAGCAGTTCTTC
-,TRBJ2-7,TRBD2,TRBV30,CAWSGASGHSYEQYF,TGTGCCTGGAGTGGAGCTAGCGGCCACTCCTACGAGCAGTACTTC
-,TRBJ2-7,TRBD1,TRBV18,CASSPADRDYEQYF,TGTGCCAGCTCACCCGCGGACAGGGACTACGAGCAGTACTTC
-,TRBJ2-1,-,TRBV6-6,CASSYADSPLNEQFF,TGTGCCAGCAGTTACGCGGACTCGCCTTTAAATGAGCAGTTCTTC
-,TRBJ2-1,-,TRBV13,CASSESDREVRFF,TGTGCCAGCAGCGAGTCCGACAGGGAGGTCCGGTTCTTC
-,TRBJ2-2,TRBD2,TRBV25-1,CASSASGRDTGELFF,TGTGCCAGCAGTGCTAGCGGGAGAGACACCGGGGAGCTGTTTTTT
once,TRBJ2-7,TRBD1,TRBV2,CASSDGDRNEQYF,TGTGCCAGCAGTGATGGGGACAGGAACGAGCAGTACTTC
-,TRBJ2-7,TRBD1,TRBV28,CASSPPGTGGYEQYF,TGTGCCAGCAGTCCGCCCGGGACAGGGGGGTACGAGCAGTACTTC
-,TRBJ2-7,-,TRBV28,CASTPAGALGQYF,TGTGCCAGCACCCCGGCGGGGGCGCTGGGGCAGTACTTC
-,TRBJ2-2,TRBD2,TRBV9,CASSVASGSPSNTGELFF,TGTGCCAGCAGCGTGGCTAGCGGGAGTCCCTCAAACACCGGGGAGCTGTTTTTT
-,TRBJ1-6,-,TRBV4-3,CASSLRAWGPISSPLHF,TGCGCCAGCAGCCTTAGGGCCTGGGGCCCGATCTCTTCACCCCTCCACTTT
-,TRBJ1-1,TRBD1,TRBV6-6,CASSYSTDRVDTEAFF,TGTGCCAGCAGTTACTCGACCGACAGGGTGGACACTGAAGCTTTCTTT
-,TRBJ2-3,-,TRBV6-4,CASSPGRGGVSTFTDTQYF,TGTGCCAGCAGTCCCGGGCGTGGAGGGGTGTCAACTTTTACAGATACGCAGTATTTT
-,TRBJ2-7,-,TRBV19,CASSIKGVYEQYF,TGTGCCAGTAGTATCAAGGGGGTCTACGAGCAGTACTTC
-,TRBJ2-1,-,TRBV27,CASTEIGGGNEQFF,TGTGCCAGCACCGAGATTGGGGGCGGGAATGAGCAGTTCTTC
once,TRBJ2-7,-,TRBV13,CASSLGPISYEQYF,TGTGCCAGCAGCTTAGGCCCCATCTCCTACGAGCAGTACTTC
-,TRBJ2-7,TRBD2,TRBV27,CASSTGTREQYF,TGTGCCAGCAGTACCGGGACTAGAGAGCAGTACTTC
once,TRBJ2-3,TRBD2,TRBV4-2,CASSQDMTSGSTDTQYF,TGTGCCAGCAGCCAAGATATGACTAGCGGGAGTACAGATACGCAGTATTTT
-,TRBJ2-7,-,TRBV19,CASSHGGAYEQYF,TGTGCCAGTAGCCACGGGGGAGCCTACGAGCAGTACTTC
-,TRBJ1-1,-,TRBV4-1,CASSQRGTLNTEAFF,TGCGCCAGCAGCCAAAGGGGGACACTGAACACTGAAGCTTTCTTT
-,TRBJ2-2,-,TRBV11-3,CASSLSEAGELFF,TGTGCCAGCAGCTTGTCTGAGGCCGGGGAGCTGTTTTTT
-,TRBJ2-3,-,TRBV9,CASSVARRPDTQYF,TGTGCCAGCAGCGTAGCAAGGAGGCCAGATACGCAGTATTTT
-,TRBJ2-7,-,TRBV4-3,CASSQEGSYEQYF,TGCGCCAGCAGCCAAGAGGGGTCCTACGAGCAGTACTTC
-,TRBJ2-1,TRBD1,TRBV19,CASSSQRQGDNEQFF,TGTGCCAGTAGTTCACAACGACAGGGAGATAATGAGCAGTTCTTC
once,TRBJ2-5,-,TRBV28,CASSLLNVEETQYF,TGTGCCAGCAGTCTCCTCAATGTGGAAGAGACCCAGTACTTC
-,TRBJ1-2,TRBD1,TRBV29-1,CSVGGQIYGYTF,TGCAGCGTTGGGGGACAGATCTATGGCTACACCTTC
-,TRBJ2-7,TRBD1,TRBV4-1,CASSQRQGTYEQYF,TGCGCCAGCAGCCAGCGACAGGGGACCTACGAGCAGTACTTC